Here is one T cell receptor (beta chain) with its context. V was clipped by 4 bases and J by 7 bases; unmatched bases: 8. Germline V CDR1 and CDR2: SGHDN, FVKESK. The CDR3 covers 15 residues. This table comes from immunoSEQ multiplex PCR, and its TCRdb copy is limited to in-frame clones, with some not included. The sample has tens of thousands of clones; roughly 90% are singletons. This record comes from a study of blood T cell repertoires in COVID-19. The specimen sequenced was peripheral blood. This clonotype was obtained from a human donor in a cohort sampled during active COVID-19. The V and J genes are TRBV14 and TRBJ2-1; 9 nucleotides match TRBD2. This chain's CDR3 is CASSLREGPLNEQFF. The CDR3 nucleotides read TGTGCCAGCAGCCTGCGGGAGGGCCCTTTGAATGAGCAGTTCTTC.